The 17 T cell receptor beta chains below come from one sample, sequenced in a study of cytomegalovirus exposure and HLA in healthy donors. A multiplex PCR was run with 60 Vbeta primers and 13 Jbeta primers. Measured with immunoSEQ multiplex PCR; TCRdb has only the in-frame clones, and not every one. The top ten hold approximately 2.5% of the sample, which has about 180,000 clones, about 80% seen once. The specimen was PBMCs. The receptors come from a man in his 60s in good health and CMV-seronegative.

V gene TRBV9 combines with J gene TRBJ1-1; the D gene is possibly TRBD1 (5 bases). The CDR3 loop spans 15 amino acids. CDR1 is SGDLS and CDR2 is YYNGEE in the germline V gene. The V and J ends lost 4 bases and 4 bases respectively, with 17 bases between them. The CDR3: CASSPTPQGSTEAFF. CDR3 coding DNA: TGTGCCAGCAGCCCCACTCCGCAGGGAAGCACTGAAGCTTTCTTT.

The chain uses TRBV6-5 and TRBJ2-3; D is possibly TRBD2 (5 bases). Trimming removed 6 bases at V and 6 bases at J, with 10 bases between. In germline, CDR1 is MNHEY, CDR2 SVGAGI. CDR3 length: 12 amino acids. The CDR3 reads CASSSSGDTQYF. CDR3 nucleotide sequence: TGTGCCAGCAGCTCCTCGGGGGATACGCAGTATTTT.

This clone was picked up one time. The V and J genes are TRBV9 and TRBJ1-1; D not certain. Trimming shortened V by 3 bases and J by 1 base, and 16 bases separated the two germline ends. In germline, CDR1 is SGDLS, CDR2 YYNGEE. The CDR3 has 16 amino acids. The CDR3 bases are TGTGCCAGCAGCGCCGTCCGATTCGGGAGGAACACTGAAGCTTTCTTT. Protein: CASSAVRFGRNTEAFF.

The chain carries TRBV18 and TRBJ2-5; perhaps TRBD1 as D (6 bases). The ends were cut back, 3 bases at V and 4 bases at J, with 12 bases in the middle. In germline, CDR1 is KGHSH, CDR2 LQKENI. The CDR3 consists of 14 residues. The CDR3 here is CASSPTGAGETQYF. For the CDR3, the DNA is TGTGCCAGCTCACCGACAGGTGCGGGAGAGACCCAGTACTTC. Full variable domain (rest looked up from reference TRBV18 and TRBJ2-5): NAGVMQNPRHLVRRRGQEARLRCSPMKGHSHVYWYRQLPEEGLKFMVYLQKENIIDESGMPKERFSAEFPKEGPSILRIQQVVRGDSAAYFCASSPTGAGETQYFGPGTRLLVL.

This clone has just a few counts. J is TRBJ1-1 and V is TRBV2; 7 bases align to TRBD1. This CDR3 contains 13 residues. The J segment lost 5 bases and the V segment lost 4 bases, leaving 4 bases of the junction unmatched. Germline assignment: CDR1 SNHLY and CDR2 FYNNEI. The CDR3 nucleotides read TGTGCCAGCAGTGCAGGGGGGCGGACTGAAGCTTTCTTT. Translated, it gives CASSAGGRTEAFF.

The V gene is TRBV19, the J gene TRBJ2-7; a weak D match, TRBD1 (6 bases). V was shortened by 1 base and J by 0 bases, with 10 bases between the two germline ends. The V gene's germline CDR1 is LNHDA and CDR2 SQIVND (reference sequence). This CDR3 comprises 15 residues. CDR3 nucleotide sequence: TGTGCCAGTAGTATAGCCCGGGACAACTCCTACGAGCAGTACTTC. Its protein is CASSIARDNSYEQYF.

The chain combines TRBV5-6 with TRBJ1-5, with 11 bases lining up with TRBD1. Germline V gene lookup returns CDR1 SGHDT and CDR2 YYEEEE. J gave up 1 base and V 3 bases, and 3 bases lay outside the gene matches. The CDR3 is made up of 16 amino acids. The CDR3 DNA is TGTGCCAGCAGCTGGACAGGGGGCGTCAGCAATCAGCCCCAGCATTTT. This translates into CASSWTGGVSNQPQHF. Looking up the rest from reference TRBV5-6 and TRBJ1-5 gives the full variable domain: DAGVTQSPTHLIKTRGQQVTLRCSPKSGHDTVSWYQQALGQGPQFIFQYYEEEERQRGNFPDRFSGHQFPNYSSELNVNALLLGDSALYLCASSWTGGVSNQPQHFGDGTRLSIL.

Only one count was recorded for this clone. V usage is TRBV2 and J usage is TRBJ1-1, with TRBD1 identical over 8 bases. In germline, CDR1 is SNHLY, CDR2 FYNNEI. The J segment lost 1 base and the V segment lost 2 bases, leaving 21 bases of the junction unmatched. The CDR3 has 21 residues. The chain's CDR3 is CASSEKRTGRFLQKSNTEAFF. The CDR3 nucleotides are TGTGCCAGCAGTGAAAAGAGGACAGGGCGGTTCTTGCAAAAGTCGAACACTGAAGCTTTCTTT.

The V call is TRBV6-1, the J call TRBJ1-1; the D gene is possibly TRBD1 (5 bases). There are 16 residues in the CDR3. CDR1 MNHNS and CDR2 SASEGT come from the germline V gene. V shed 3 bases and J shed 0 bases, with 14 bases lying between them. The CDR3 nucleotides read TGTGCCAGCAGTGACCCCCCAGGGTACATGAACACTGAAGCTTTCTTT. It yields the protein CASSDPPGYMNTEAFF.

This clone was picked up a small number of times. This chain uses TRBV28 with TRBJ2-3; TRBD1 is a possible D gene (6 bases). Trimming removed 8 bases at V and 2 bases at J, with 17 bases between. CDR3 size: 15 residues. Germline CDR1 and CDR2: MDHEN and SYDVKM. The CDR3 region has the DNA TGTGCCAGCTCCCTTGGGGGCTGGGACACAGATACGCAGTATTTT. As protein: CASSLGGWDTDTQYF.

The count of this clone is one. The chain links TRBV6-5 to TRBJ2-2, with D maybe TRBD2 (6 bases). Per germline, CDR1 MNHEY and CDR2 SVGAGI. Trimming cost V 10 bases and J 1 base, with 16 bases left between them. This CDR3 contains 15 residues. As DNA, the CDR3 is TGTGCCACAAAGGGACTCGACGTGAACACCGGGGAGCTGTTTTTT. Translating it yields CATKGLDVNTGELFF.

This chain's CDR3 is CASGLDRGGGNSPLHF. The CDR3 DNA reads as TGTGCTAGTGGTTTGGACCGGGGGGGAGGGAATTCACCCCTCCACTTT. The V call is TRBV12-5, the J call TRBJ1-6; D might be TRBD1 (5 bases). There are 16 residues in the CDR3. The germline CDR1 and CDR2 sequences are LGHNT and FRNRAP. The V end lost 1 base, the J end lost 7 bases, and 14 bases lay between the germline ends.

The chain's CDR3 is CASSYSNRGFGEQYF. The CDR3 nucleotides read TGTGCCAGCAGTTACTCGAACAGGGGATTTGGCGAGCAGTACTTC. The V call is TRBV6-5, the J call TRBJ2-7, with 7 bases lining up with TRBD1. J was trimmed by 6 bases and V by 0 bases; bases with no gene match: 8. From germline, CDR1 is MNHEY and CDR2 SVGAGI. CDR3 length equals 15 residues.

This chain links TRBV18 with TRBJ1-3; TRBD1 might be the D (5 bases). Trimming removed 3 bases from V and 0 bases from J, with 9 bases in between. CDR3 length equals 15 residues. Germline CDR1 is KGHSH and CDR2 is LQKENI. The CDR3 bases are TGTGCCAGCTCACCTAAGACAGTCTCTGGAAACACCATATATTTT. Residues: CASSPKTVSGNTIYF.

V gene TRBV28 combines with J gene TRBJ1-2; D call uncertain. Germline V gene sequence: CDR1 MDHEN, CDR2 SYDVKM. CDR3 length: 15 amino acids. V was pared by 5 bases and J by 8 bases, with 21 bases between. This chain's CDR3 is CASSRTGQLPGGYTF. The CDR3 bases are TGTGCCAGCAGTCGCACCGGCCAACTACCCGGGGGCTACACCTTC.

V and J are TRBV6-1 and TRBJ1-5; 7 positions match TRBD1. In germline, CDR1 is MNHNS, CDR2 SASEGT. Losses at the gene ends were 5 bases for V and 2 bases for J; bases not matched to a gene: 3. This CDR3 is built from 14 residues. CDR3 DNA: TGTGCCAGCAGTCTAACAGGGGGCAATCAGCCCCAGCATTTT. Protein product: CASSLTGGNQPQHF.

This chain's CDR3 is CASSPREGDSNYGYTF. For the CDR3, the DNA is TGTGCCAGCAGCCCCCGCGAGGGGGATTCGAACTATGGCTACACCTTC. This chain links TRBV4-2 with TRBJ1-2, with a tentative D call TRBD1 (6 bases). This CDR3 region has 16 residues. Germline V CDR1 and CDR2: LGHNA, YNFKEQ. Trimming took 4 bases from V and 2 from J, leaving 17 bases between them.